These 30 T cell receptor beta chains came from one sample sequenced in a study of T cell responses to AZD1222 COVID-19 vaccine. Assay used: immunoSEQ multiplex PCR; TCRdb lists only in-frame clones, some missing. The repertoire includes about 120,000 clones, 85% to 95% of them detected once, and 2.5% to 3% sits in the top ten. The starting material was peripheral blood, obtained on day 0 of AZD1222 vaccination. The receptors here all came from an adult in good health.

In DNA form, the CDR3 reads TGTGCCAGCTCACCATGGGCCCCGGGACCCTTACCCAATGAGCAGTTCTTC. Encoded protein: CASSPWAPGPLPNEQFF. The V gene is TRBV18, the J gene TRBJ2-1; either TRBD1 or TRBD2 may fit D (5 bases each). The germline V gene encodes CDR1 KGHSH and CDR2 LQKENI. The CDR3 totals 17 residues. V shed 2 bases and J shed 6 bases, with 20 bases lying between them. The full variable domain, its missing parts supplied by reference TRBV18 and TRBJ2-1, is NAGVMQNPRHLVRRRGQEARLRCSPMKGHSHVYWYRQLPEEGLKFMVYLQKENIIDESGMPKERFSAEFPKEGPSILRIQQVVRGDSAAYFCASSPWAPGPLPNEQFFGPGTRLTVL.

CDR3 sequence reads: CASSLDRDPHQPQHF. In nucleotides, the CDR3 is TGTGCCAGTAGCCTGGACAGGGACCCCCATCAGCCCCAGCATTTT. The V gene is TRBV19, the J gene TRBJ1-5, with 8 nucleotides matching TRBD1. CDR1 LNHDA and CDR2 SQIVND come from the germline V gene (reference sequence). This CDR3 is built from 15 residues. Losses at the gene ends were 6 bases for V and 5 bases for J; bases not matched to a gene: 9.

V is TRBV5-1 and J is TRBJ2-1; D not resolved. Germline CDR1 SGHRS, CDR2 YFSETQ. There are 15 residues in the CDR3. The ends were cut back, 7 bases at V and 1 base at J, with 15 bases in the middle. CDR3 in DNA: TGCGCCAGCGGGAAGGTAGCTCCTTCCTACAATGAGCAGTTCTTC. Translation gives CASGKVAPSYNEQFF.

V gene TRBV13 combines with J gene TRBJ2-7; unclear D gene. The V gene lost 0 bases and the J gene lost 0 bases, with 6 bases spanning the gap. CDR1 is PRHDT and CDR2 is FYEKMQ in the germline V gene (reference sequence). The CDR3 has 14 amino acids. As DNA, the CDR3 is TGTGCCAGCAGCTTAGGTCTGAGCTCCTACGAGCAGTACTTC. This translates into CASSLGLSSYEQYF. The full variable domain, rest sourced from reference TRBV13 and TRBJ2-7, is AAGVIQSPRHLIKEKRETATLKCYPIPRHDTVYWYQQGPGQDPQFLISFYEKMQSDKGSIPDRFSAQQFSDYHSELNMSSLELGDSALYFCASSLGLSSYEQYFGPGTRLTVT.

This clone was found once. This rearrangement joins TRBV28 to TRBJ2-1; D is possibly TRBD2 (6 bases). The germline gives CDR1 MDHEN, CDR2 SYDVKM. The CDR3 spans 16 residues. Trimming stripped 10 bases from V and 4 bases from J, with 23 bases between. CDR3 in amino acids: CATLRKTGEAYNEQFF. The CDR3 DNA reads as TGTGCCACCCTTAGGAAAACTGGGGAGGCTTACAATGAGCAGTTCTTC. The variable domain in full, completed from reference TRBV28 and TRBJ2-1, reads DVKVTQSSRYLVKRTGEKVFLECVQDMDHENMFWYRQDPGLGLRLIYFSYDVKMKEKGDIPEGYSVSREKKERFSLILESASTNQTSMYLCATLRKTGEAYNEQFFGPGTRLTVL.

Of note for this clone: A junction boundary mismatches the germline segment, possibly from a read error. The V gene is TRBV2, the J gene TRBJ1-2, with D possibly matching TRBD1 (5 bases). The CDR3 loop spans 12 amino acids. From germline, CDR1 is SNHLY and CDR2 FYNNEI. The CDR3 nucleotides read TGTGCCAGCAGTGACGCAGATGGGACGCCATACTTC. Its translation is CASSDADGTPYF.

In DNA, the CDR3 is TGTGCCAGCAGTTTCCCCCTAGCGGGAGAGGGCGAGCAGTACTTC. It yields the protein CASSFPLAGEGEQYF. This sequence joins TRBV28 and TRBJ2-7, with 10 positions matching TRBD2. V lost 3 bases and J lost 6; bases outside the gene matches: 8. Germline assignment: CDR1 MDHEN and CDR2 SYDVKM. CDR3 length equals 15 residues.

The rearrangement uses TRBV18 and TRBJ2-1; D is ambiguous. The CDR3 length is 12 residues. The V gene lost 2 bases and the J gene lost 5 bases, with 4 bases spanning the gap. Germline V gene lookup returns CDR1 KGHSH and CDR2 LQKENI. In DNA, the CDR3 is TGTGCCAGCTCACCATTTGACAATGAGCAGTTCTTC. It codes for CASSPFDNEQFF.

The chain joins TRBV7-2 to TRBJ2-5; D gene uncertain. V was clipped by 5 bases and J by 5 bases, with 12 bases between them. The germline V gene has CDR1 SGHTA and CDR2 FQGNSA. The CDR3 is 13 residues long. The CDR3 DNA sequence: TGTGCCAGCAGCCGCGATCGGAGCGAGACCCAGTACTTC. Protein: CASSRDRSETQYF.

This chain's CDR3 is CASSPLGQGPPLNTEAFF. The CDR3 coding sequence is TGTGCCAGCAGCCCTTTAGGGCAGGGACCCCCTCTAAACACTGAAGCTTTCTTT. V is TRBV7-8 and J is TRBJ1-1; D is perhaps TRBD1 (5 bases). V was pared by 5 bases and J by 2 bases, with 24 bases between. The V gene's germline CDR1 is SGHVS and CDR2 FQNEAQ. The CDR3 loop spans 18 amino acids.

The CDR3 DNA reads as TGCGCCAGCAGTGACCCCGGTACTAGCGAAAACATTCAGTACTTC. It specifies CASSDPGTSENIQYF. This rearrangement joins TRBV10-1 to TRBJ2-4; 7 nucleotides agree with TRBD2. The CDR3 is made up of 15 amino acids. Germline CDR1 reads WNHNN; CDR2 reads SYGVQD (reference sequence). V was clipped by 3 bases and J by 5 bases; unmatched bases: 7.

This clone was seen just once. The CDR3 loop reads CASSSEAGTVEQFF. The CDR3 DNA sequence: TGTGCCAGCAGCTCGGAAGCGGGGACTGTTGAGCAGTTCTTC. The chain links TRBV7-9 to TRBJ2-1; 7 bases match TRBD2. V shed 4 bases and J 9 bases; nucleotides not matched to a gene: 9. This CDR3 region has 14 residues. Germline V CDR1 and CDR2: SEHNR, FQNEAQ (reference sequence).

This chain links TRBV28 with TRBJ1-2; D is perhaps TRBD1 (5 bases). V was shortened by 6 bases and J by 5 bases, with 16 bases between the two germline ends. The germline CDR1 and CDR2 sequences are MDHEN and SYDVKM. This CDR3 contains 14 residues. In DNA, the CDR3 is TGTGCCAGCAGGTCCACTGGGGGAGAGTATGGCTACACCTTC. It translates to CASRSTGGEYGYTF.

The chain recombines TRBV11-2 with TRBJ2-7; D remains ambiguous. The CDR3 totals 14 residues. V lost 4 bases and J lost 3, with 13 bases in between. CDR1 and CDR2 from the germline V gene are SGHAT and FQNNGV. CDR3 protein: CASSSVGLSYEQYF. In DNA, the CDR3 is TGTGCCAGCAGCTCTGTTGGGTTGAGCTACGAGCAGTACTTC.

V and J are TRBV18 and TRBJ1-6, with D unresolved. The length of the CDR3 is 13 residues. Germline CDR1 KGHSH, CDR2 LQKENI. Trimming left V 3 bases short and J 8 bases short, with 8 bases between. CDR3 region: CASSPVADSPLHF. The CDR3 DNA sequence: TGTGCCAGCTCACCGGTGGCAGATTCACCCCTCCACTTT. The entire variable domain, with the rest obtained from reference TRBV18 and TRBJ1-6, is as follows: NAGVMQNPRHLVRRRGQEARLRCSPMKGHSHVYWYRQLPEEGLKFMVYLQKENIIDESGMPKERFSAEFPKEGPSILRIQQVVRGDSAAYFCASSPVADSPLHFGNGTRLTVT.

J is TRBJ1-4 and V is TRBV30; D not certain. This CDR3 comprises 15 residues. In germline, CDR1 is GTSNPN, CDR2 SVGIG (reference sequence). V lost 2 bases and J 8 bases, leaving 18 bases between the germline ends. As DNA, the CDR3 is TGTGCCTGGAGTCCCCGGGAGTTAAAAAGCGAAAAACTGTTTTTT. This encodes CAWSPRELKSEKLFF.

The gene calls are TRBV3-1 (or the pseudogene TRBV3-2) and TRBJ2-2; unclear D gene. The germline V and J ends were trimmed by 4 bases and 6 bases, with 12 bases remaining between them. This CDR3 region has 14 residues. Germline V gene lookup returns CDR1 LGHDT and CDR2 YNNKEL (reference sequence). The CDR3 region is CASSPTAFAGELFF. The CDR3 DNA follows: TGTGCCAGCAGCCCCACGGCTTTCGCCGGGGAGCTGTTTTTT.

About this clone: Other DNA sequences in this sample translate to the same CDR3. This chain joins TRBV5-1 and TRBJ1-3; D call uncertain. The CDR3 totals 14 residues. Germline V lookup: CDR1 SGHRS, CDR2 YFSETQ. The V gene lost 4 bases and the J gene lost 0 bases, with 8 bases spanning the gap. The CDR3 protein is CASSPRDSGNTIYF. Written as DNA, the CDR3 is TGCGCCAGCAGCCCTCGGGACTCTGGAAACACCATATATTTT.

This chain connects TRBV28 to TRBJ2-7, with TRBD2 identical over 14 bases. The V and J ends lost 5 bases and 1 base, in that order; junction bases with no gene match: 7. Germline lookup yields CDR1 MDHEN and CDR2 SYDVKM. The CDR3 covers 17 residues. CDR3 protein: CASSPQGLAGVSYEQYF. The CDR3 DNA follows: TGTGCCAGCAGTCCCCAGGGACTAGCGGGAGTATCCTACGAGCAGTACTTC.

The sample holds a few counts of this clone. Germline and junction disagree at one end, which may indicate a read error. This sequence joins TRBV16 and TRBJ2-3, with a tentative D call TRBD2 (6 bases). The CDR3 has 15 amino acids. Per the germline V gene, CDR1 is KGHSY and CDR2 is FQNENV. The CDR3 region is CASTQGGTSTDTQYF. In nucleotides, the CDR3 is TGTGCCAGCACCCAAGGAGGGACTAGCACAGATACGCAGTATTTT.

The CDR3 here is CASSLGVGNEKLFF. CDR3 sequence (DNA): TGTGCCAGCAGCTTAGGGGTAGGGAATGAAAAACTGTTTTTT. The rearrangement joins TRBV7-9 to TRBJ1-4; D gene uncertain. The V end lost 1 base, the J end lost 5 bases, and 8 bases lay between the germline ends. This CDR3 has 14 amino acids. Germline lookup yields CDR1 SEHNR and CDR2 FQNEAQ (reference sequence).

The chain combines TRBV5-1 with TRBJ2-1; 8 bases are a match to TRBD2. The trim removed 0 bases at V and 2 bases at J, leaving 1 base unmatched. Germline V gene sequence: CDR1 SGHRS, CDR2 YFSETQ. CDR3 length: 15 amino acids. The CDR3 DNA reads TGCGCCAGCAGCTTGGATAGCGGGACCTACAATGAGCAGTTCTTC. It is translated as CASSLDSGTYNEQFF.

V is TRBV7-2 and J is TRBJ2-7; TRBD2 is a possible D gene (5 bases). Looked up from germline, CDR1 is SGHTA and CDR2 is FQGNSA. The CDR3 spans 13 residues. The V and J ends lost 5 bases and 2 bases respectively, with 10 bases between them. As DNA, the CDR3 is TGTGCCAGCAGCCGTACTAGAACCTACGAGCAGTACTTC. Translated: CASSRTRTYEQYF.

The rearrangement uses TRBV6-2 or TRBV6-3 and TRBJ2-1, with D perhaps TRBD2 (6 bases). CDR3 length: 17 residues. Per the germline V gene, CDR1 is MNHEY and CDR2 is SVGEGT. Trimming cost V 2 bases and J 9 bases, with 23 bases left between them. The CDR3: CASSYPLGTRRKSEQFF. CDR3 nucleotide sequence: TGTGCCAGCAGTTACCCATTGGGGACTCGACGTAAGAGTGAGCAGTTCTTC.

Concerning this clone itself: At one boundary the junction diverges from the germline segment, which might be a read error. The V call is TRBV7-7, the J call TRBJ2-3, with TRBD1 matching over 8 bases. Germline assignment: CDR1 SSHAT and CDR2 FNYEAQ (reference sequence). The CDR3 extends over 13 amino acids. The CDR3 DNA sequence: TGTGCTAGCAGCTCCGACAGGGGTGATCCGCAGTATTTT. Its protein is CASSSDRGDPQYF.

This chain uses TRBV2 with TRBJ1-2; D ambiguous. The V and J ends lost 6 bases and 0 bases respectively, with 14 bases between them. This CDR3 comprises 15 residues. Germline values: CDR1 SNHLY, CDR2 FYNNEI. The CDR3 DNA sequence: TGTGCCAGCAGGGGCGTTGGGTCCTCTAACTATGGCTACACCTTC. Protein product: CASRGVGSSNYGYTF.

The chain links TRBV5-1 to TRBJ2-5; D perhaps matches TRBD2 (5 bases). This CDR3 is built from 14 residues. V lost 2 bases, J lost 4 bases, and 12 bases lay in between. The V gene's germline CDR1 is SGHRS and CDR2 YFSETQ. The CDR3 DNA is TGCGCCAGCAGCTTAGGAGGAGAGGCAGAGACCCAGTACTTC. This codes for CASSLGGEAETQYF.

The rearrangement uses TRBV3-1 (or the pseudogene TRBV3-2) and TRBJ2-5, with 9 nucleotides matching TRBD2. The CDR3 is made up of 14 amino acids. Germline V gene lookup returns CDR1 LGHDT and CDR2 YNNKEL (reference sequence). Germline trimming cut 4 bases from V and 4 bases from J; bases unmatched to any gene: 4. CDR3 DNA: TGTGCCAGCAGCCGTTGGACTAGCGTAGAGACCCAGTACTTC. Its translation: CASSRWTSVETQYF.

This rearrangement joins TRBV6-5 to TRBJ2-1, with 7 bases that match TRBD2. This CDR3 is 15 amino acids long. Germline CDR1 and CDR2: MNHEY and SVGAGI. V lost 2 bases, J lost 7 bases, and 8 bases stayed unmatched. Here the CDR3 reads CASSYGAGASNEQFF. CDR3 coding DNA: TGTGCCAGCAGTTACGGGGCGGGAGCTTCGAATGAGCAGTTCTTC.

V is TRBV28 and J is TRBJ2-7; unclear D gene. This CDR3 region has 13 residues. CDR1 is MDHEN and CDR2 is SYDVKM in the germline V gene. With 7 bases removed from V and 4 bases from J, the gap between germline ends came to 14 bases. CDR3 sequence: CASNLRLKYEQYF. As DNA, the CDR3 is TGTGCCAGCAATCTTAGGTTGAAGTACGAGCAGTACTTC.